This T cell receptor (beta chain) emerged from a study of CD8 T cells in Susac syndrome. Random hexamers were used to reverse transcribe the RNA input (roughly 0.5 to 1 ug). TCRdb processed the immunoSEQ multiplex PCR reads anew with MiXCR; each CDR3 protein has one entry. The sample yields 100,000 to 150,000 distinct CDR3 sequences, around 94% seen once. Germline lookup yields CDR1 DFQATT and CDR2 SNEGSKA (reference sequence). The CDR3 is 20 amino acids. V lost 1 base and J lost 2, with 28 bases in between. The TCR was taken from a human donor with Susac syndrome. The gene calls are TRBV20-1 and TRBJ2-3; maybe TRBD2 (6 bases). The sample taken for sequencing was CD8+ T cells from PBMCs. Written as DNA, the CDR3 is TGCAGTGCTAGAGTGGAGGAGGGGCCTCCCGGGGCGGGGCCCACAGATACGCAGTATTTT. It encodes CSARVEEGPPGAGPTDTQYF.